This is a list of T cell receptor beta chains from one sample in a study of T-cell memory formation after mild COVID-19. A single record per CDR3 protein comes from TCRdb applying MiXCR to the 5' RACE reads. The table lists around 200,000 distinct CDR3 sequences, 20% to 25% of them singletons. The specimen was PBMCs or a T cell subset sorted from them (not recorded which). The receptors were sampled from an adult woman who had mild COVID-19 (a few samples of this study predate the infection). Cell type and time point are not known. CDR3s include the opening cysteine and the closing phenylalanine or tryptophan. A D gene is named only where the DNA matches it firmly. Part of the rows lack a size; the others show once, few, many or a class for expanded clones.

TRBJ2-5 | TRBD1 | 15 | TRBV11-3 | . | CASSPWTGMQETQYF | TGTGCCAGCAGCCCCTGGACAGGGATGCAAGAGACCCAGTACTTC
TRBJ2-7 | . | 15 | TRBV5-1 | . | CASSLKQASGYEQYF | TGCGCCAGCAGCTTAAAACAGGCGTCAGGATACGAGCAGTACTTC
TRBJ1-2 | . | 14 | TRBV7-9 | . | CASSSRQGNYGYTF | TGTGCCAGCAGTTCAAGGCAGGGGAACTATGGCTACACCTTC
TRBJ2-3 | TRBD2 | 14 | TRBV6-5 | . | CASSGIAGLDTQYF | TGTGCCAGCAGCGGAATAGCGGGACTAGATACGCAGTATTTT
TRBJ2-7 | . | 12 | TRBV7-6 | few | CASRNMGYEQYF | TGTGCCAGCAGGAATATGGGCTACGAGCAGTACTTC
TRBJ2-5 | . | 15 | TRBV9 | many | CASSPGGALVETQYF | TGTGCCAGCAGCCCTGGGGGGGCCCTAGTGGAGACCCAGTACTTC
TRBJ2-3 | . | 16 | TRBV4-2 | . | CASSPIADRLEDTQYF | TGTGCCAGCAGCCCAATAGCGGATAGGCTGGAAGATACGCAGTATTTT
TRBJ1-1 | . | 12 | TRBV6-5 | . | CASSQGQAEAFF | TGTGCCAGCAGCCAGGGGCAGGCTGAAGCTTTCTTT
TRBJ1-1 | . | 15 | TRBV5-1 | few | CASSLDMAVNTEAFF | TGCGCCAGCAGCTTGGATATGGCAGTGAACACTGAAGCTTTCTTT
TRBJ2-5 | TRBD1 | 15 | TRBV24-1 | . | CATSDWTGFVETQYF | TGTGCCACCAGTGATTGGACAGGGTTCGTAGAGACCCAGTACTTC
TRBJ2-5 | . | 16 | TRBV7-3 | . | CASSPAGRPNQETQYF | TGTGCCAGCAGCCCGGCTGGACGACCGAACCAAGAGACCCAGTACTTC
TRBJ2-1 | TRBD1 | 11 | TRBV9 | few | CASSAGTELVF | TGTGCCAGCAGCGCCGGGACAGAATTGGTCTTC
TRBJ1-3 | . | 13 | TRBV19 | . | CASTQTSGNTIYF | TGTGCCAGTACTCAGACCTCTGGAAACACCATATATTTT
TRBJ1-2 | . | 14 | TRBV15 | . | CATSREVQGYGYTF | TGTGCCACCAGCAGAGAGGTACAGGGCTATGGCTACACCTTC
TRBJ2-7 | TRBD2 | 14 | TRBV25-1 | few | CASSELAGEYEQYF | TGTGCCAGCAGTGAACTAGCGGGAGAATACGAGCAGTACTTC
TRBJ1-1 | . | 14 | TRBV12-3/TRBV12-4 | . | CASSWGGGSAEAFF | TGTGCCAGCAGTTGGGGAGGGGGGAGCGCTGAAGCTTTCTTT
TRBJ2-7 | . | 13 | TRBV12-3/TRBV12-4 | . | CASSKTVPYEQYF | TGTGCCAGCAGTAAGACTGTTCCCTACGAGCAGTACTTC
TRBJ1-2 | TRBD1 | 14 | TRBV7-2 | few | CASSLGGQLYGYTF | TGTGCCAGCAGCTTAGGGGGACAGCTCTATGGCTACACCTTC
TRBJ1-2 | . | 15 | TRBV5-1 | . | CASSTVPLDNYGYTF | TGCGCCAGCTCCACGGTCCCCCTGGATAACTATGGCTACACCTTC
TRBJ1-5 | . | 12 | TRBV7-9 | few | CASSQLGRPQHF | TGTGCCAGCAGCCAATTGGGTCGGCCCCAGCATTTT
TRBJ2-1 | . | 12 | TRBV6-5 | . | CASSLDTAEQFF | TGTGCCAGCAGCCTAGACACCGCTGAGCAGTTCTTC
TRBJ2-7 | TRBD2 | 12 | TRBV20-1 | few | CSARLAEYEQYF | TGCAGTGCTCGACTAGCGGAATACGAGCAGTACTTC
TRBJ1-2 | TRBD1 | 14 | TRBV20-1 | few | CSARTGATNYGYTF | TGCAGTGCTAGGACAGGGGCGACTAACTATGGCTACACCTTC
TRBJ2-5 | TRBD2 | 16 | TRBV7-8 | . | CASSDGTSGTGETQYF | TGTGCCAGCAGCGACGGGACTAGCGGGACGGGGGAGACCCAGTACTTC
TRBJ2-3 | TRBD2 | 17 | TRBV5-1 | . | CASSERTSGLLTDTQYF | TGCGCCAGCAGCGAAAGGACTAGCGGGTTACTCACAGATACGCAGTATTTT
TRBJ2-7 | TRBD1 | 14 | TRBV2 | . | CASRTGGFGNEQYF | TGTGCCAGCAGGACAGGGGGCTTTGGAAACGAGCAGTACTTC
TRBJ2-7 | . | 17 | TRBV29-1 | few | CSGLSWRGGSSTYEQYF | TGCAGCGGCCTCTCCTGGAGGGGGGGGAGCTCGACCTACGAGCAGTACTTC
TRBJ2-5 | . | 16 | TRBV7-9 | few | CASSPERAGTKETQYF | TGTGCCAGCTCTCCCGAAAGGGCGGGAACGAAGGAGACCCAGTACTTC
TRBJ2-2 | . | 15 | TRBV7-6 | . | CASSFFGGRPGELFF | TGTGCCAGCAGCTTCTTCGGGGGGCGCCCCGGGGAGCTGTTTTTT
TRBJ1-2 | TRBD1 | 18 | TRBV5-6 | . | CASSSSGTGLDRYYGYTF | TGTGCCAGCAGCTCCTCCGGGACAGGGTTGGATCGTTACTATGGCTACACCTTC
TRBJ2-2 | . | 15 | TRBV9 | . | CASTLDGGNTGELFF | TGTGCCAGCACCCTAGATGGGGGGAACACCGGGGAGCTGTTTTTT
TRBJ2-7 | . | 13 | TRBV7-9 | . | CASSTGVAYEQYF | TGTGCCAGCAGCACGGGGGTAGCCTACGAGCAGTACTTC
TRBJ1-5 | . | 16 | TRBV11-2 | few | CASSLVVVRPGQPQHF | TGTGCCAGCAGCTTAGTAGTCGTTCGACCCGGTCAGCCCCAGCATTTT
TRBJ2-1 | . | 14 | TRBV12-3/TRBV12-4 | . | CASSSRPLVDEQFF | TGTGCCAGCAGCTCTCGCCCCCTTGTTGATGAGCAGTTCTTC
TRBJ2-7 | . | 14 | TRBV7-8 | few | CRALQSKPPYEQYF | TGTAGGGCTCTCCAATCAAAGCCTCCCTACGAGCAGTACTTC
TRBJ2-3 | TRBD2 | 16 | TRBV4-1 | few | CASSQVLAGNTDTQYF | TGCGCCAGCAGCCAAGTGCTAGCGGGGAACACAGATACGCAGTATTTT
TRBJ2-3 | TRBD1 | 17 | TRBV3-1 | few | CASSQEGQGAGRDTQYF | TGTGCCAGCAGCCAAGAAGGCCAGGGGGCAGGTAGAGATACGCAGTATTTT
TRBJ2-3 | TRBD2 | 17 | TRBV29-1 | . | CSVEDLRTSGGTDTQYF | TGCAGCGTTGAAGACCTCAGGACTAGCGGGGGCACAGATACGCAGTATTTT
TRBJ2-7 | . | 13 | TRBV30 | . | CAWSVDKAYEQYF | TGTGCCTGGAGTGTAGACAAAGCCTACGAGCAGTACTTC
TRBJ2-7 | TRBD1 | 16 | TRBV11-2 | . | CASSLETGDPFYEQYF | TGTGCCAGCAGCCTAGAAACAGGGGACCCCTTCTACGAGCAGTACTTC
TRBJ1-2 | . | 12 | TRBV9 | . | CASSVFPYGYTF | TGTGCCAGCAGCGTATTTCCCTATGGCTACACCTTC